Listed below are T cell receptor beta chains from one sample, sequenced in a study of blood T cell repertoires in COVID-19. Repertoires were generated with immunoSEQ multiplex PCR, while TCRdb's copy carries only in-frame clones and drops some. This sample has 70,000 or so clones; 86% occur once, and the top ten carry 1.5% to 2.5%. The source material was peripheral blood. These TCRs come from a young man with acute or convalescent COVID-19. Each CDR3 is given without its conserved first and last residue.

V gene	J gene	CDR3 protein
TRBV10-3	TRBJ2-7	AISERTGLTYEQY
TRBV5-1	TRBJ1-2	ASSLAGTANYGYT
TRBV6-5	TRBJ2-3	ASSLAGGLDTQY
TRBV28	TRBJ1-5	ASSLYQDLYSNQPQH
TRBV30	TRBJ1-2	AWSSGTLGYT
TRBV28	TRBJ1-1	ASGYRGTEAF
TRBV3-1/TRBV3-2	TRBJ1-2	ASSQDHRGRRGYT
TRBV27	TRBJ2-1	ASSSSPGQFYNEQF
TRBV7-3	TRBJ1-1	ASSLTPTGQAF
TRBV30	TRBJ1-6	AWTGVSDSPLH
TRBV19	TRBJ2-5	ASSGTGAETQY
TRBV14	TRBJ1-3	ASSQVIAGTGNTIY
TRBV5-1	TRBJ1-3	ASSRGPRDRGNTIY
TRBV9	TRBJ1-1	ASSARGTANTEAF
TRBV7-2	TRBJ1-2	ASSLRQVLANYGYT
TRBV29-1	TRBJ2-1	SVGEGNVQF
TRBV5-1	TRBJ1-2	ASSPGQGAYYGYT
TRBV3-1/TRBV3-2	TRBJ1-1	ASSQKWTGDATEAF
TRBV3-1/TRBV3-2	TRBJ2-5	ASSLGTGGETQY
TRBV11-2	TRBJ1-1	ASSLGGENTEAF
TRBV5-1	TRBJ2-5	ASSLGGGDPRGTQY
TRBV2	TRBJ1-1	ASRPEGGAEAF
TRBV4-3	TRBJ1-6	ASSQDTEAPLH
TRBV2	TRBJ2-1	ASRLAGIGDEQF
TRBV6-5	TRBJ1-5	ASRGGYNQPQH
TRBV15	TRBJ1-4	ATSRGGTGSEKLF
TRBV5-1	TRBJ1-1	ASSLTGTGATEAF
TRBV19	TRBJ2-1	ASRSGPTGERLSSYNEQF
TRBV4-2	TRBJ1-5	ASSQDRGQTNQPQH
TRBV2	TRBJ2-7	ASSRGQDTYEQY
TRBV7-8	TRBJ1-6	ASSLSGTRTPLH
TRBV20-1	TRBJ1-2	SASRGSNGYT
TRBV30	TRBJ1-4	AWSVKVEEKLF
TRBV10-3	TRBJ2-2	ATSGQGVGEELF
TRBV3-1/TRBV3-2	TRBJ2-1	ASSQGPGVGGKF
TRBV15	TRBJ2-1	ATSRGQGAYGEQF
TRBV5-6	TRBJ2-7	ASSLADGTGGVYEQY
TRBV19	TRBJ1-2	ASSRTGGADGYT
TRBV30	TRBJ1-2	AWNLRADGYT
TRBV2	TRBJ2-3	ASSADGGTDTQY
TRBV18	TRBJ1-1	ASSPIGSGQGSDTEAF
TRBV9	TRBJ2-1	ASSVYEVHTDNEQF
TRBV25-1	TRBJ1-2	ASSSAGDYGYT
TRBV10-3	TRBJ1-1	AISEASGGTEAF
TRBV10-2	TRBJ2-3	ASSKKTPGQVPTDTQY